This is a list of T cell receptor beta chains from one sample in a study of cytomegalovirus exposure and HLA in healthy donors. Libraries were prepared by immunoSEQ multiplex PCR; TCRdb keeps only in-frame clonotypes and omits some of them. The sample lists around 200,000 clones, about 86% occurring once. Sample: PBMCs. These receptors came from a woman aged 18 to 35 in good health and CMV-seronegative. CDR3s include the opening cysteine and the closing phenylalanine or tryptophan.

v_gene | CDR3aa
TRBV28 | CASNPDRGETQYF
TRBV10-3 | CAISESGGAGVYTGELFF
TRBV4-2 | CASSQYVGGQGSTGELFF
TRBV9 | CASTDRGQGAYEQYF
TRBV2 | CASSGVREAEQYF
TRBV7-3 | CASSPRLAGVGWGGYYEQYF
TRBV4-3 | CASSPKGGRMNTEAFF
TRBV29-1 | CSAQYGGNTEAFF
TRBV2 | CASSPPGYQPQHF
TRBV9 | CASSRGGDGNGYTF
TRBV6-1 | CASSEGDSLYNEQFF
TRBV4-1 | CASSQGELGGAQYF
TRBV4-1 | CASSQERQGAPGTNVLTF
TRBV5-4 | CASSLTPEAGNTIYF
TRBV28 | CASSLPGYEQYF
TRBV6-4 | CASSAGTGGNQPQHF